What follows describes a single TCR beta chain. Symptom resolution, clearance, or two negative PCRs marked the recovered donors of Cohort 3. Germline CDR1 reads SGHTA; CDR2 reads FQGNSA. The CDR3 extends over 17 amino acids. The germline V and J ends were trimmed by 5 bases and 6 bases, with 25 bases remaining between them. These data are taken from a study of blood T cell repertoires in COVID-19. The overall study: Some COVID-19 samples were acute and others convalescent; all came from the United States, Italy and Spain. The cDNA or gDNA used as material had been derived from T cells, B-cell-depleted T cells, or PBMCs.

In the authors' workflow: Estimation of nucleated cell counts relied on the amplification of reference gene primers. Only in-frame clones appear in the TCRdb table, and some are missing; sequencing was by immunoSEQ multiplex PCR. V, J and clone size were drawn from that table, and D and trimming were deduced from the DNA. This sample carries 180,000 or so clones, more than 80% of them seen once, and the ten largest clones take 5% to 7.5%. This clonotype originated in a middle-aged man who had recovered from COVID-19. Sequenced: PBMCs or T cells enriched from blood (not recorded which). The chain couples TRBV7-2 to TRBJ1-2; D not certain. In nucleotides, the CDR3 is TGTGCCAGCAGCCCGTCCCCCACGATACGGATGGGCGATGGCTACACCTTC. Its translation: CASSPSPTIRMGDGYTF.